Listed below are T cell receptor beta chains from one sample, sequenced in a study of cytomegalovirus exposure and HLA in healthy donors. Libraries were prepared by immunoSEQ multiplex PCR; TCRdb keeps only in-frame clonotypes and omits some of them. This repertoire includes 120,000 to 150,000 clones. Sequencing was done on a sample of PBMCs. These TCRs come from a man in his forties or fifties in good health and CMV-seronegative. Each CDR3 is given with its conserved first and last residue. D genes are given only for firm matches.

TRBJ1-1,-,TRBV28,CASSFHGGGMNTEAFF,TGTGCCAGCAGTTTTCACGGGGGGGGGATGAACACTGAAGCTTTCTTT
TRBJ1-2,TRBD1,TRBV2,CASSRPGTDLYGYTF,TGTGCCAGCAGTCGACCCGGGACAGATCTTTATGGCTACACCTTC
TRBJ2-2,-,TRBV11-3,CASSLWGRTGELFF,TGTGCCAGCAGCTTATGGGGCAGAACCGGGGAGCTGTTTTTT
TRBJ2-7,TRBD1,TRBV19,CASSSTGNSYEQYF,TGTGCCAGTAGTTCGACAGGGAACTCCTACGAGCAGTACTTC
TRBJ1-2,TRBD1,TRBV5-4,CASSGQGDGYTF,TGTGCCAGCAGCGGACAGGGAGATGGCTACACCTTC
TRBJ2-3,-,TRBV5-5,CASSLTTRGPDTQYF,TGTGCCAGCAGCTTGACGACCAGAGGGCCAGATACGCAGTATTTT
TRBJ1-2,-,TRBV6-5,CASRLGGGNYGYTF,TGTGCCAGCAGACTGGGCGGGGGTAACTATGGCTACACCTTC
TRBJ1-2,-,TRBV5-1,CASSLTTSGLEGYTF,TGCGCCAGCAGCTTAACAACTTCAGGGCTGGAGGGCTACACCTTC
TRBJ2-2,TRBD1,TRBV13,CASSLFRTGNTGELFF,TGTGCCAGCAGCTTATTTCGGACAGGGAACACCGGGGAGCTGTTTTTT
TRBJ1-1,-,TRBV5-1,CASSAGTPEAFF,TGCGCCAGCAGCGCGGGAACACCTGAAGCTTTCTTT
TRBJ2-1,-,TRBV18,CASSPIGDEQFF,TGTGCCAGCTCACCAATCGGGGATGAGCAGTTCTTC
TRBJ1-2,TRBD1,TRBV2,CASSEAGQGARGYTF,TGTGCCAGCAGTGAGGCGGGACAGGGGGCAAGAGGCTACACCTTC
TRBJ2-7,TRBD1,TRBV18,CASSPVGGGYEQYF,TGTGCCAGCTCACCGGTAGGGGGCGGGTACGAGCAGTACTTC
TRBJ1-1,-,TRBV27,CASSPGGRGTRLTEAFF,TGTGCCAGCAGTCCCGGGGGAAGGGGCACGAGGCTCACTGAAGCTTTCTTT
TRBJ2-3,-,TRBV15,CATHRQGMTDTQYF,TGTGCCACCCACAGGCAGGGGATGACAGATACGCAGTATTTT
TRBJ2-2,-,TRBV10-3,CAIRTIYTGELFF,TGTGCCATCAGGACTATATACACCGGGGAGCTGTTTTTT
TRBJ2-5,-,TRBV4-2,CASSQGDGGTTQYF,TGTGCCAGCAGCCAAGGCGACGGGGGGACAACCCAGTACTTC
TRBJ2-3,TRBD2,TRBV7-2,CASSPTLAGGQDTQYF,TGTGCCAGCAGCCCTACTCTAGCGGGGGGGCAAGATACGCAGTATTTT
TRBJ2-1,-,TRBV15,CATSRGSGVRNEQFF,TGTGCCACCAGCAGAGGTAGCGGCGTTCGGAATGAGCAGTTCTTC
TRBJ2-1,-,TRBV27,CASSSISVINEQFF,TGTGCCAGCAGTTCAATCTCAGTTATCAATGAGCAGTTCTTC
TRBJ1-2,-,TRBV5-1,CASTQNPQGKANYGYTF,TGCGCCAGCACCCAAAACCCCCAGGGAAAAGCTAACTATGGCTACACCTTC
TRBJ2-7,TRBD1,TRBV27,CASRRGQGAYERYF,TGTGCCAGCAGGAGGGGACAGGGGGCTTACGAGCGGTACTTC
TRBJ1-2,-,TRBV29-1,CSVEETPRGYGYTF,TGCAGCGTTGAAGAGACTCCCAGAGGCTATGGCTACACCTTC
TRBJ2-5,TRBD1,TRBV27,CASSFHGTAETQYF,TGTGCCAGCAGTTTCCACGGGACAGCCGAGACCCAGTACTTC
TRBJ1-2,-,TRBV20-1,CSARDRRGYTF,TGCAGTGCTAGAGATCGTCGTGGCTACACCTTC
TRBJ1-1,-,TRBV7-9,CASSFSDHEAFF,TGTGCCAGCAGCTTTAGCGATCATGAAGCTTTCTTT
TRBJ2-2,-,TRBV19,CASSTGQTNTGELFF,TGTGCCAGTAGTACCGGACAGACGAACACCGGGGAGCTGTTTTTT
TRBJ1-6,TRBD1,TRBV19,CASSRDSESPLHF,TGTGCCAGTAGCCGGGACAGTGAATCACCCCTCCACTTT
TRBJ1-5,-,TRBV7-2,CASSYGTNQPQHF,TGTGCCAGCAGCTACGGGACAAATCAGCCCCAGCATTTT
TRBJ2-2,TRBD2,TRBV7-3,CASSPPPGLETTGELFF,TGTGCCAGCAGCCCCCCACCGGGACTAGAGACCACCGGGGAGCTGTTTTTT
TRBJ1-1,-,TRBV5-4,CASSYHQDTEAFF,TGTGCCAGCAGTTATCATCAGGACACTGAAGCTTTCTTT
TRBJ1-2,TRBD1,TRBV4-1,CASSQDQGQGLPSANYGYTF,TGCGCCAGCAGCCAAGATCAGGGACAGGGGCTCCCATCAGCTAACTATGGCTACACCTTC
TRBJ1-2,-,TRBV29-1,CSVGDRINYGYTF,TGCAGCGTTGGAGACAGGATAAACTATGGCTACACCTTC
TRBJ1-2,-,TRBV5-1,CASSLASGTNYGYTF,TGCGCCAGCAGCTTGGCGTCAGGTACCAACTATGGCTACACCTTC
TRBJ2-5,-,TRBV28,CASSLGGGPVETQYF,TGTGCCAGCAGTTTAGGGGGGGGGCCGGTGGAGACCCAGTACTTC
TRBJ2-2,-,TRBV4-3,CASSQEGHRPAGELFF,TGCGCCAGCAGCCAAGAGGGGCACAGGCCTGCCGGGGAGCTGTTTTTT
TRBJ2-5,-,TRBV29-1,CSFWGGSETQYF,TGCAGCTTTTGGGGGGGCTCGGAGACCCAGTACTTC
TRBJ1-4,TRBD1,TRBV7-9,CASSLDRGSEKLFF,TGTGCCAGCAGTCTAGACAGGGGATCTGAAAAACTGTTTTTT
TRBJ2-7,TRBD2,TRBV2,CASSHNRDPPGGEQYF,TGTGCCAGCAGCCACAACCGGGACCCTCCGGGGGGGGAGCAGTACTTC
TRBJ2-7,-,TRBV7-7,CASSLGEKGEQYF,TGTGCCAGCAGCTTAGGAGAGAAGGGGGAGCAGTACTTC